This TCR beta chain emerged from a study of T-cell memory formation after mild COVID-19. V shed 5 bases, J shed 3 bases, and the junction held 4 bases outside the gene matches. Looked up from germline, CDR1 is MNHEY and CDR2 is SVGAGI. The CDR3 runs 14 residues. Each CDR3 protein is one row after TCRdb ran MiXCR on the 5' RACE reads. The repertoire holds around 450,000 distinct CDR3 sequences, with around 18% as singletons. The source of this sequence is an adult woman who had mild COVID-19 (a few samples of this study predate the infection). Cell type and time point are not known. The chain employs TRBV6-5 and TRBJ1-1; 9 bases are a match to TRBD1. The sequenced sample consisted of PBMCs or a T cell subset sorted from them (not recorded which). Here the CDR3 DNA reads TGTGCCAGCAGTACGGGGACAGGGTACACTGAAGCTTTCTTT. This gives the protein CASSTGTGYTEAFF.